A selection of T cell receptor beta chains follows, all from one sample in a study of neoadjuvant nivolumab and ipilimumab in lung cancer. Data came from immunoSEQ multiplex PCR; TCRdb stores just in-frame clones and leaves some out. Altogether roughly 30,000 clones are present, 90% being singletons, with the ten largest covering about 5%. Sequenced material: peripheral blood, taken after neoadjuvant nivolumab, alone or with ipilimumab, at or shortly before surgery. The receptors shown here come from an adult with non-small cell lung cancer. CDR3s include the opening cysteine and the closing phenylalanine or tryptophan. A D gene is named only where the DNA matches it firmly. Only some rows state a clone size, as once, few, many or a class for expanded clones.

clone size	V gene	D gene	J gene	CDR3 DNA	CDR3 protein
-	TRBV10-3	-	TRBJ1-4	TGTGCCACAGGTTGGGGAGTCAATGAAAAACTGTTTTTT	CATGWGVNEKLFF
-	TRBV4-1	-	TRBJ1-1	TGCGCCAGCAGCCAAGAAGGGGCCCAGAACACTGAAGCTTTCTTT	CASSQEGAQNTEAFF
-	TRBV12-2	-	TRBJ1-3	TGTGCAAGTCGCTTAGCGCGGGCCTTAGGACAGGGCTTACTCCTCTCTGGAAACACCATATATTTT	CASRLARALGQGLLLSGNTIYF
-	TRBV4-1	-	TRBJ1-1	TGCGCCAGCAGCCAAGGCCCGCTTGGGACGGCTGAAGCTTTCTTT	CASSQGPLGTAEAFF
-	TRBV11-1	-	TRBJ2-1	TGTGCCAGCAGCTTAGACTTCCGAACTGCAGTCAATGAGCAGTTCTTC	CASSLDFRTAVNEQFF
-	TRBV5-4	-	TRBJ2-1	TGTGCCAGCAGCTTGGACCCTTACAATGAGCAGTTCTTC	CASSLDPYNEQFF
once	TRBV11-1	TRBD2	TRBJ2-3	TGTGCCAGCAGCTGGAGGACTAGCGGGGCGAACACAGATACGCAGTATTTT	CASSWRTSGANTDTQYF
-	TRBV27	-	TRBJ2-7	TGTGCCAGCAGTTTTCTGGGAACATACTCCTACGAGCAGTACTTC	CASSFLGTYSYEQYF
-	TRBV7-9	TRBD1	TRBJ2-7	TGTGCCAGCAGCCCCGGGACAGGGTCTTCCTACGAGCAGTACTTC	CASSPGTGSSYEQYF
-	TRBV10-3	TRBD2	TRBJ2-5	TGTGCCATCGGGAGGGGCGGAATCAGCCAAGAGACCCAGTACTTC	CAIGRGGISQETQYF
-	TRBV5-1	-	TRBJ2-5	TGCGCCAGCAGCATCAGGTCAAAGACAGACCGGTACCAAGAGACCCAGTACTTC	CASSIRSKTDRYQETQYF
-	TRBV5-1	-	TRBJ1-6	TGCGCCAGCAGCGCTCGGGACGCGTTTAATTCACCCCTCCACTTT	CASSARDAFNSPLHF
-	TRBV7-2	TRBD1	TRBJ2-5	TGTGCCAGCAGCTTAGGCAACAGGGGTGGGGAGACCCAGTACTTC	CASSLGNRGGETQYF
-	TRBV7-2	-	TRBJ2-5	TGTGCCAGCAGCTTCCAGGGCGGGCAAGAGACCCAGTACTTC	CASSFQGGQETQYF
-	TRBV5-6	-	TRBJ1-6	TGTGCCAGCCGATATGGACAGTTGTATAATTCACCCCTCCACTTT	CASRYGQLYNSPLHF
-	TRBV10-3	-	TRBJ1-5	TGTGCCATCAGTGAGAACCAGGGGAGCGGTGGTATTAGCAATCAGCCCCAGCATTTT	CAISENQGSGGISNQPQHF
-	TRBV9	-	TRBJ1-6	TGTGCCAGCAGCGGACCGGACAGTAATTCACCCCTCCACTTT	CASSGPDSNSPLHF
few	TRBV5-1	-	TRBJ1-4	TGCGCCAGCAGTTCATGGAGGTCCGGGGGTGAAAAACTGTTTTTT	CASSSWRSGGEKLFF
-	TRBV2	-	TRBJ2-2	TGTGCCAGAGGGGTTTCCGGGGAGCTGTTTTTT	CARGVSGELFF
-	TRBV7-9	TRBD1	TRBJ1-5	TGTGCCAGCAGCCGAGTGACAGGGGGCAATGGGGGCAATCAGCCCCAGCATTTT	CASSRVTGGNGGNQPQHF
-	TRBV6-1	TRBD1	TRBJ2-2	TGTGCCAGCATTAGGACAGGGAAAATGGGGGAGCTGTTTTTT	CASIRTGKMGELFF
-	TRBV18	-	TRBJ2-5	TGTGCCAGCTCACTGCAAGAGACCCAGTACTTC	CASSLQETQYF
once	TRBV14	TRBD1	TRBJ1-2	TGTGCCAGCAGCGCCGGACAGGCCTATGGCTACACCTTC	CASSAGQAYGYTF
-	TRBV4-2	-	TRBJ1-5	TGTGCCAGCAGCCAAGAAGGCGGGAGCAATCAGCCCCAGCATTTT	CASSQEGGSNQPQHF
-	TRBV19	TRBD1	TRBJ1-1	TGTGCCACCGATGCAGGGGGCATCACTGAAGCTTTCTTT	CATDAGGITEAFF
-	TRBV11-2	TRBD1	TRBJ2-7	TGTGCCAGCAGCTTTGCCCCGGTCGGGACAGGAGGAGGCGAGCAGTACTTC	CASSFAPVGTGGGEQYF
-	TRBV5-1	-	TRBJ1-3	TGCGCCAGCAGCTTGGGGCCGACAGGACGGTCTGGAAACACCATATATTTT	CASSLGPTGRSGNTIYF
-	TRBV5-1	-	TRBJ2-6	TGCGCCAGCAGCCCCCGGTTCGGTTATGGGGCCAACGTCCTGACTTTC	CASSPRFGYGANVLTF
-	TRBV6-5	TRBD1	TRBJ1-2	TGTGCCAGCAGTTACGCCGGGACAGCTTATGGCTACACCTTC	CASSYAGTAYGYTF
-	TRBV5-1	-	TRBJ1-1	TGCGCCAGCAGCCTTCTGGGGGGCACTAACACTGAAGCTTTCTTT	CASSLLGGTNTEAFF
-	TRBV4-1	TRBD1	TRBJ1-4	TGCGCCAGCAGCCAGGGACAGGGAAATGAAAAACTGTTTTTT	CASSQGQGNEKLFF
-	TRBV2	-	TRBJ2-7	TGTGCCAGCGTTCAGGCGGGGCCCTACGAGCAGTACTTC	CASVQAGPYEQYF
-	TRBV18	TRBD1	TRBJ1-5	TGTGCCAGCTCACCTCGAACAGGGGGGTTACAGCCCCAGCATTTT	CASSPRTGGLQPQHF
-	TRBV7-6	-	TRBJ2-1	TGTGCCAGCAGCTTAGTATCCAATGAGCAGTTCTTC	CASSLVSNEQFF
-	TRBV28	-	TRBJ2-2	TGTGCCAGCGGGGGGGGCAGGGGCACCGGGGAGCTGTTTTTT	CASGGGRGTGELFF
once	TRBV10-2	-	TRBJ1-5	TGCGCCAGCAGTGAACTTCAGGCAATTCAGCCCCAGCATTTT	CASSELQAIQPQHF
-	TRBV7-7	TRBD1	TRBJ2-1	TGTGCCAGCAGCTTAGGACAGGGCTCTGGGCAGTTCTTC	CASSLGQGSGQFF
-	TRBV19	-	TRBJ1-1	TGTGCCAGTAGTACTTCCAGGGGTTTGGGCACTGAAGCTTTCTTT	CASSTSRGLGTEAFF
-	TRBV18	-	TRBJ2-7	TGTGCCAGCTCACCAGGCAGGCTTCTATACGAGCAGTACTTC	CASSPGRLLYEQYF
-	TRBV5-1	-	TRBJ2-2	TGCGCCAGCAGCTTTCGGGGGGCTAACACCGGGGAGCTGTTTTTT	CASSFRGANTGELFF
-	TRBV5-1	-	TRBJ2-7	TGCGCCAGCAGCTTGGTGAGGGGGTTCGACGAGCAGTACTTC	CASSLVRGFDEQYF
-	TRBV5-5	-	TRBJ1-6	TGTGCCAGCAGCTCGCCGGGACATATCAATTCACCCCTCCACTTT	CASSSPGHINSPLHF
once	TRBV9	-	TRBJ2-7	TGTGCCAGCAGCGTCACGGGTCAGACAGAGCAGTACTTC	CASSVTGQTEQYF
-	TRBV5-3	-	TRBJ2-1	TGTGCCAGAAGCTTGGCTGGGGGACGAGAGCAGTTCTTC	CARSLAGGREQFF
-	TRBV20-1	TRBD1	TRBJ1-1	TGCAGAGTGGGGACAGGGGTTGGAGCTTTCTTT	CRVGTGVGAFF
-	TRBV4-1	-	TRBJ1-4	TGCGCCAGCAGCCTAACTGACTCAACTAATGAAAAACTGTTTTTT	CASSLTDSTNEKLFF
-	TRBV14	-	TRBJ2-7	TGTGCCAGCAGCCTCAATGAAGATTCCTACGAGCAGTACTTC	CASSLNEDSYEQYF
-	TRBV15	-	TRBJ2-3	TGTGCCACCGGGTTAAATGCAGATACGCAGTATTTT	CATGLNADTQYF
-	TRBV15	-	TRBJ1-1	TGTGCCACCAGCAGAGATCGGGCGGACACTGAAGCTTTCTTT	CATSRDRADTEAFF
-	TRBV29-1	-	TRBJ2-3	TGCAGCGTTGAGGGCTTCTCCACAGATACGCAGTATTTT	CSVEGFSTDTQYF
once	TRBV6-1	-	TRBJ2-7	TGTGCCAGCACCACTGGGACCTACGAGCAGTACTTC	CASTTGTYEQYF
-	TRBV9	-	TRBJ1-4	TGTGCCAGCAGCGTATCCGCAGGATCAACTAATGAAAAACTGTTTTTT	CASSVSAGSTNEKLFF
-	TRBV29-1	-	TRBJ2-3	TGCAGCGTTGCGAGGACTGCCGATACGCAGTATTTT	CSVARTADTQYF